This TCR beta chain was identified in a study of cytomegalovirus exposure and HLA in healthy donors. For the study at large: Across some 400 genotyped donors, roughly 85% landed in the Caucasian-associated ancestry cluster.

The PCR employed 60 Vbeta primers together with 13 Jbeta primers. TCRdb's table, derived via immunoSEQ multiplex PCR, lists solely in-frame clones and lacks some. The sample shows around 140,000 clones, approximately 80% of them seen only once. Germline CDR1 is MNHEY and CDR2 is SMNVEV (reference sequence). This CDR3 has 15 amino acids. J gave up 4 bases and V 6 bases, and 10 bases lay outside the gene matches. The specimen sequenced was PBMCs. This sequence originates from a woman in her thirties or forties in good health and CMV-seropositive. The chain employs TRBV27 and TRBJ1-2; 8 bases fit TRBD1. The CDR3 sequence: CASSPNRGVGYGYTF. The CDR3 bases are TGTGCCAGCAGCCCAAACAGGGGGGTAGGCTATGGCTACACCTTC.